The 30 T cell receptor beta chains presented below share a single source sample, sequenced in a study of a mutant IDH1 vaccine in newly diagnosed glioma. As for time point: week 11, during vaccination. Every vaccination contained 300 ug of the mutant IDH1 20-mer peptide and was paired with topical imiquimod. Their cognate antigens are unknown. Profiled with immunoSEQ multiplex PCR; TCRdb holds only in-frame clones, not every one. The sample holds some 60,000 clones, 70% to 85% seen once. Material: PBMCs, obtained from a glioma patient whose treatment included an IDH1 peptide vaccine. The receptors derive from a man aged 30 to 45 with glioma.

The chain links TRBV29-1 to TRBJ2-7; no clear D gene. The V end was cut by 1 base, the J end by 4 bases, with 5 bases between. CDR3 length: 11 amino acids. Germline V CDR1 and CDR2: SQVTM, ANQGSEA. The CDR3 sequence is CSVEAQYEQYF. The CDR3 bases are TGCAGCGTTGAAGCCCAATACGAGCAGTACTTC.

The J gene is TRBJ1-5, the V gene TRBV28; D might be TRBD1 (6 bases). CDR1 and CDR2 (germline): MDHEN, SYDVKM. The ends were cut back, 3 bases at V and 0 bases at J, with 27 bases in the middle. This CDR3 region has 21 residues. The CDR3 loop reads CASSFEGVGGGGIYSNQPQHF. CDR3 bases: TGTGCCAGCAGTTTTGAGGGGGTGGGAGGCGGCGGAATCTATAGCAATCAGCCCCAGCATTTT. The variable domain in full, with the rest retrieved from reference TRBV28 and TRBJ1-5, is DVKVTQSSRYLVKRTGEKVFLECVQDMDHENMFWYRQDPGLGLRLIYFSYDVKMKEKGDIPEGYSVSREKKERFSLILESASTNQTSMYLCASSFEGVGGGGIYSNQPQHFGDGTRLSIL.

CDR3 DNA: TGTGCCTGGAGTGTGAGCGACAATGAGCAGTTCTTC. Residues: CAWSVSDNEQFF. The chain links TRBV30 to TRBJ2-1, with D unclear. Germline V gives CDR1 GTSNPN, CDR2 SVGIG (reference sequence). V was shortened by 0 bases and J by 5 bases, with 5 bases between the two germline ends. This CDR3 is built from 12 residues.

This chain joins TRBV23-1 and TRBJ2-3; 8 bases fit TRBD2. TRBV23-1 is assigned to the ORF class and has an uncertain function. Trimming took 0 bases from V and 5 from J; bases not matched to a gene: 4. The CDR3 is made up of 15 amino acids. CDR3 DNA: TGCGCCAGCAGTCAATCGGGGGCGGGAGGAGATACGCAGTATTTT. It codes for CASSQSGAGGDTQYF.

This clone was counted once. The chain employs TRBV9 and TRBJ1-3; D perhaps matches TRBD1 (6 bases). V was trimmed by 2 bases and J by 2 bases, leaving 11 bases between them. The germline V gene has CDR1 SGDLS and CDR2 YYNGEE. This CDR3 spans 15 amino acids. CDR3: CASSVQGNPGNTIYF. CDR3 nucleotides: TGTGCCAGCAGCGTTCAGGGGAACCCTGGAAACACCATATATTTT.

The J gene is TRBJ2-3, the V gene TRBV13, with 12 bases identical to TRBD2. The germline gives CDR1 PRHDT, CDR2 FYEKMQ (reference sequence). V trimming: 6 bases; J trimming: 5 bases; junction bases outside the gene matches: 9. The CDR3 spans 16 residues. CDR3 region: CASSNLAGGPGDTQYF. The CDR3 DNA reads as TGTGCCAGCAGTAATCTAGCGGGGGGGCCTGGAGATACGCAGTATTTT.

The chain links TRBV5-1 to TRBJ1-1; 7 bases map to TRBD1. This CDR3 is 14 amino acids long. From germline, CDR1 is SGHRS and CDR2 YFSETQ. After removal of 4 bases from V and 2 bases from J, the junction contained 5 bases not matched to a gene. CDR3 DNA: TGCGCCAGCAGCGTGCGACAGGGTAACACTGAAGCTTTCTTT. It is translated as CASSVRQGNTEAFF.

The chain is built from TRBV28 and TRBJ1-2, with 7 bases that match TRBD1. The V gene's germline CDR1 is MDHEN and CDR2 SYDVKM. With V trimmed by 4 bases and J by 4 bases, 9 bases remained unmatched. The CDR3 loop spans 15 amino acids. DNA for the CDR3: TGTGCCAGCAGTTATATACAGACAGGGACCTATGGCTACACCTTC. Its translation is CASSYIQTGTYGYTF.

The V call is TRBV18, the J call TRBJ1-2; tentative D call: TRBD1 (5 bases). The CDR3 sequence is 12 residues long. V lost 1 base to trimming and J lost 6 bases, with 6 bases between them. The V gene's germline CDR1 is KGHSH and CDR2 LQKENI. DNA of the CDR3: TGTGCCAGCTCACCACAGGGGAATGGCTACACCTTC. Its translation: CASSPQGNGYTF.

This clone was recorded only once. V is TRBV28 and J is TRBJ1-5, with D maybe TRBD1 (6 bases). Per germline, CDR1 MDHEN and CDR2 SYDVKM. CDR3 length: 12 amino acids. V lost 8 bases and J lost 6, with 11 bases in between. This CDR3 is CASRGQTQPQHF. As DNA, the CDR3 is TGTGCCAGCCGGGGACAAACTCAGCCCCAGCATTTT. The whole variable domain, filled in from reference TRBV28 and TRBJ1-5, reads DVKVTQSSRYLVKRTGEKVFLECVQDMDHENMFWYRQDPGLGLRLIYFSYDVKMKEKGDIPEGYSVSREKKERFSLILESASTNQTSMYLCASRGQTQPQHFGDGTRLSIL.

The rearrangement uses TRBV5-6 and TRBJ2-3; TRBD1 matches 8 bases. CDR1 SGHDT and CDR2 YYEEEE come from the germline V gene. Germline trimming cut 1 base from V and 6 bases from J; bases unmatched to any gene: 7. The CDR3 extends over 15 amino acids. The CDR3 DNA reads TGTGCCAGCAGCTTGAGACAGGGGATCGCGGATACGCAGTATTTT. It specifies CASSLRQGIADTQYF. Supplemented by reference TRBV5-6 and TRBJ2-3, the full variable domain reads DAGVTQSPTHLIKTRGQQVTLRCSPKSGHDTVSWYQQALGQGPQFIFQYYEEEERQRGNFPDRFSGHQFPNYSSELNVNALLLGDSALYLCASSLRQGIADTQYFGPGTRLTVL.

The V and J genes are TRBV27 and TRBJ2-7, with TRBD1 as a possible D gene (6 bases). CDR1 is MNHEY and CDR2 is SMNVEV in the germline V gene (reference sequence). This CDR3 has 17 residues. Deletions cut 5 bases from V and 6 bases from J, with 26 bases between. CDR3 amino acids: CASSPGRGRGVRAEQYF. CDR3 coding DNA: TGTGCCAGCAGTCCCGGCAGGGGAAGGGGAGTTCGGGCCGAGCAGTACTTC.

The CDR3 protein is CASSDGDRVGWGEKLFF. CDR3 DNA: TGTGCCAGCAGTGACGGGGACAGGGTCGGCTGGGGTGAAAAACTGTTTTTT. V usage is TRBV2 and J usage is TRBJ1-4, with 9 bases aligning to TRBD1. The CDR3 covers 17 residues. The germline V gene has CDR1 SNHLY and CDR2 FYNNEI. Trimming took 3 bases from V and 7 from J; bases not matched to a gene: 12.

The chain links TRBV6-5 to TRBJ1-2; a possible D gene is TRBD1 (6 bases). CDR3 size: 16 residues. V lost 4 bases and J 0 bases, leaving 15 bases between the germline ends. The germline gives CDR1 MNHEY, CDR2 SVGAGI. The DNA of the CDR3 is TGTGCCAGCAGTTCGAGAGTCTGGGACACTAACTATGGCTACACCTTC. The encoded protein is CASSSRVWDTNYGYTF.

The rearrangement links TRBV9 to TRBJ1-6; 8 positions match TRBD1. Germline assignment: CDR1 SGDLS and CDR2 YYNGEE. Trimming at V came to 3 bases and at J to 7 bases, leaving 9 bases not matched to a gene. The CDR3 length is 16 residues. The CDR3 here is CASSATTGARNSPLHF. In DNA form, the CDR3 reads TGTGCCAGCAGCGCTACGACAGGGGCTAGGAATTCACCCCTCCACTTT.

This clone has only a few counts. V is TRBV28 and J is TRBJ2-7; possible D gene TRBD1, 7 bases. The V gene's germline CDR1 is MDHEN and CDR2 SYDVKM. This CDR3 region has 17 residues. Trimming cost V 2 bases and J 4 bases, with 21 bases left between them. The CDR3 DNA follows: TGTGCCAGCAGTTTAGTACTCTTTGGAGGGGGCCAATACGAGCAGTACTTC. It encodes CASSLVLFGGGQYEQYF. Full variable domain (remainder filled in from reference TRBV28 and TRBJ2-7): DVKVTQSSRYLVKRTGEKVFLECVQDMDHENMFWYRQDPGLGLRLIYFSYDVKMKEKGDIPEGYSVSREKKERFSLILESASTNQTSMYLCASSLVLFGGGQYEQYFGPGTRLTVT.

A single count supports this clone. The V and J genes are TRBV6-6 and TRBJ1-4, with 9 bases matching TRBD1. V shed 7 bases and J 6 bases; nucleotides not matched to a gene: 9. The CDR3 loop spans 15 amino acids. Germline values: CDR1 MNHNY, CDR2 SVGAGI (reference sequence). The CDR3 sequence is CASKLTGGDYEKLFF. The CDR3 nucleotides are TGTGCCAGCAAACTAACAGGGGGCGATTATGAAAAACTGTTTTTT.

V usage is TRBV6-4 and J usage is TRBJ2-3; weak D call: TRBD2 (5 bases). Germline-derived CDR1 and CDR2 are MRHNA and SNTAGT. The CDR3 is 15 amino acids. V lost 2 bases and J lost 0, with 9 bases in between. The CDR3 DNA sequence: TGTGCCAGCAGTGACGAGGGCGGGAGCACAGATACGCAGTATTTT. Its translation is CASSDEGGSTDTQYF.

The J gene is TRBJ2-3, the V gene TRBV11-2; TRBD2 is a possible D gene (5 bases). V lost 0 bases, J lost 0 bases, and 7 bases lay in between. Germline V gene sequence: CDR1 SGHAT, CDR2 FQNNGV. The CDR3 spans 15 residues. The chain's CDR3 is CASSLDRGSTDTQYF. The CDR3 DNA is TGTGCCAGCAGCTTAGACCGGGGAAGCACAGATACGCAGTATTTT.

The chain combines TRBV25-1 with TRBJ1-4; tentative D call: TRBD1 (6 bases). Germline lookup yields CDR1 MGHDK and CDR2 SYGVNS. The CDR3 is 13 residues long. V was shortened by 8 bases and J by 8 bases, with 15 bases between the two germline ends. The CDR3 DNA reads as TGTGCCAGCTCCAGGGGAGGTCGGGAAAAACTGTTTTTT. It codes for CASSRGGREKLFF.

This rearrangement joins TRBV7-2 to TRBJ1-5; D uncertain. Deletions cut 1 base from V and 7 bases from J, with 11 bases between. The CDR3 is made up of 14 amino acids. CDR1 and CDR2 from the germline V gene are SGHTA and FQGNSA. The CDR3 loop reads CASSLGQSRQPQHF. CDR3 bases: TGTGCCAGCAGCTTAGGCCAGTCAAGACAGCCCCAGCATTTT.

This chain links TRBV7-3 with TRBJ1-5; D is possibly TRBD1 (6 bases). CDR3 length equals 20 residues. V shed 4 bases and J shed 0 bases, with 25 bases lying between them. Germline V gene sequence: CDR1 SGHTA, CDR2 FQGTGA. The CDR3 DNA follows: TGTGCCAGCAGCTCCGAGGACAGCTGGATGTCCCCCTATAGCAATCAGCCCCAGCATTTT. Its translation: CASSSEDSWMSPYSNQPQHF. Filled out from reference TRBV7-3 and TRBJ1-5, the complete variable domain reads GAGVSQTPSNKVTEKGKYVELRCDPISGHTALYWYRQSLGQGPEFLIYFQGTGAADDSGLPNDRFFAVRPEGSVSTLKIQRTERGDSAVYLCASSSEDSWMSPYSNQPQHFGDGTRLSIL.

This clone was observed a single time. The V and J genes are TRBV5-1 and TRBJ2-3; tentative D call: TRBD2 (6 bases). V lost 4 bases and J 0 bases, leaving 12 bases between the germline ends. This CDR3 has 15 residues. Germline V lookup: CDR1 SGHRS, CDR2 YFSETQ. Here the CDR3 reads CASSRGTASTDTQYF. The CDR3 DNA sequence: TGCGCCAGCAGCCGTGGGACTGCTAGCACAGATACGCAGTATTTT.

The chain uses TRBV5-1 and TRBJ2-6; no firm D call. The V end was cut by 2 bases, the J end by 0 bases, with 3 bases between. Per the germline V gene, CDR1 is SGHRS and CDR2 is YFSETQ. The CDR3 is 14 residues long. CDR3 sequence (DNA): TGCGCCAGCAGCTTATCCTCTGGGGCCAACGTCCTGACTTTC. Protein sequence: CASSLSSGANVLTF.

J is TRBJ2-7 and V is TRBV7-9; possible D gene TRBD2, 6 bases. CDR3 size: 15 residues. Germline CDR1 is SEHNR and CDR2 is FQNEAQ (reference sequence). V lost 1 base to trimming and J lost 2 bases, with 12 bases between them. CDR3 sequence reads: CASSLVLGGTYEQYF. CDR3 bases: TGTGCCAGCAGCTTAGTTTTAGGAGGGACCTACGAGCAGTACTTC.

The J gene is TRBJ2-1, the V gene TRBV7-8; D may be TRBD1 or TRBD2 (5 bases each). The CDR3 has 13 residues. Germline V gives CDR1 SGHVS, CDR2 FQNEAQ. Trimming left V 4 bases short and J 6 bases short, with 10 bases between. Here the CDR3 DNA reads TGTGCCAGCAGCTCGGGGACCCGCAATGAGCAGTTCTTC. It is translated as CASSSGTRNEQFF.

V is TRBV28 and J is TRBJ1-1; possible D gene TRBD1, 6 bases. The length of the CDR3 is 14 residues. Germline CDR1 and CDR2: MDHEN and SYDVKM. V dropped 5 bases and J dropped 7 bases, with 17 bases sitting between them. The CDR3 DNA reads TGTGCCAGCAGTCTCACCAGGGACACGCTTGAAGCTTTCTTT. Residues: CASSLTRDTLEAFF.

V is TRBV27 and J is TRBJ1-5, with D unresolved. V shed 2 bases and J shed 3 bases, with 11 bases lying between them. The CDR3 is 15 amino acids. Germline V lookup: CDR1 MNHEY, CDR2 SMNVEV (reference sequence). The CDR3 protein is CASSLIGSYNQPQHF. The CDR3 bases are TGTGCCAGCAGTTTAATCGGCAGTTACAATCAGCCCCAGCATTTT.

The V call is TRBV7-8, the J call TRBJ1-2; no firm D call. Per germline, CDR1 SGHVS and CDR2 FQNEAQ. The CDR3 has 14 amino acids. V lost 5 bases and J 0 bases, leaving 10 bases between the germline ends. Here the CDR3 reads CASSPERTNYGYTF. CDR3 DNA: TGTGCCAGCAGCCCCGAACGAACTAACTATGGCTACACCTTC. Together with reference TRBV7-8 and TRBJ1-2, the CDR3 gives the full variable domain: GAGVSQSPRYKVAKRGQDVALRCDPISGHVSLFWYQQALGQGPEFLTYFQNEAQLDKSGLPSDRFFAERPEGSVSTLKIQRTQQEDSAVYLCASSPERTNYGYTFGSGTRLTVV.

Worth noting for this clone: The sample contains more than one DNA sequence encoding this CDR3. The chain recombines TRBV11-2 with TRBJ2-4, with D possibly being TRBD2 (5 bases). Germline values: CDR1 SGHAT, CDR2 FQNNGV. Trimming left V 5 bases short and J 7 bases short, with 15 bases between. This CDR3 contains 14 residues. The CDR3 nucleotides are TGTGCCAGCAGCCAAAAGTCCGGGAAGAACATTCAGTACTTC. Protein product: CASSQKSGKNIQYF. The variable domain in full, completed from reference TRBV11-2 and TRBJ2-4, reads EAGVAQSPRYKIIEKRQSVAFWCNPISGHATLYWYQQILGQGPKLLIQFQNNGVVDDSQLPKDRFSAERLKGVDSTLKIQPAKLEDSAVYLCASSQKSGKNIQYFGAGTRLSVL.